The 12 T cell receptor beta chains listed next were all sequenced from one sample in a study of blood T cell repertoires in COVID-19 (dated by TCRdb to the early 2020s). Library generation was performed with the immunoSEQ multiplex PCR assay. TCRdb obtained this table from immuneACCESS and retained in-frame rearrangements with V and J assigned. These tables miss some clones; where compared with another copy, unresolved V genes account for less than half of the shortfall, and the remainder is unexplained. The sample records a few hundred thousand clones, roughly 84% of which are singletons. Approximately 1.3% of the sample comes from the top ten. The sequenced material came from peripheral blood. These receptors were collected from a woman aged 40 to 55 who had recovered from COVID-19.

The chain joins TRBV19 to TRBJ2-3; 11 bases match TRBD2. Germline V CDR1 and CDR2: LNHDA, SQIVND (reference sequence). The CDR3 has 14 residues. J was trimmed by 7 bases and V by 10 bases; bases with no gene match: 10. The DNA for the CDR3 is TGTGCCACAGATCGGGGGACTAGCGGACATACGCAGTATTTT. Its protein is CATDRGTSGHTQYF.

This chain joins TRBV6-5 and TRBJ1-1, with a possible D match to TRBD1 (5 bases). The CDR3 totals 12 residues. Per the germline V gene, CDR1 is MNHEY and CDR2 is SVGAGI. Trimming took 6 bases from V and 12 from J, leaving 17 bases between them. For the CDR3, the DNA is TGTGCCAGCAGCCTCCGCCAGGGCCGGACTTTCTTT. Its protein product is CASSLRQGRTFF.

The genes are TRBV6-6 and TRBJ2-7, with D possibly matching TRBD1 (6 bases). This CDR3 contains 13 residues. V dropped 7 bases and J dropped 2 bases, with 12 bases sitting between them. Germline V gene lookup returns CDR1 MNHNY and CDR2 SVGAGI (reference sequence). DNA of the CDR3: TGTGCCAGCACTCAGGGGCTTACCTACGAGCAGTACTTC. It encodes CASTQGLTYEQYF.

This clone was seen more than once but under ten times. The chain combines TRBV7-9 with TRBJ1-3, with a tentative D call TRBD1 (5 bases). V gave up 1 base and J gave up 4 bases, with 8 bases separating them. CDR1 and CDR2 from the germline V gene are SEHNR and FQNEAQ (reference sequence). The CDR3 contains 14 residues. This CDR3 is CASSLGGFGNTIYF. CDR3 in DNA: TGTGCCAGCAGCTTAGGGGGCTTCGGAAACACCATATATTTT.

The chain is built from TRBV25-1 and TRBJ1-1, with D unclear. From germline, CDR1 is MGHDK and CDR2 SYGVNS. With 5 bases removed from V and 1 base from J, the gap between germline ends came to 8 bases. The CDR3 covers 13 residues. CDR3 amino acids: CASSLSWNTEAFF. The CDR3 DNA reads as TGTGCCAGCAGTCTAAGTTGGAACACTGAAGCTTTCTTT.

The genes are TRBV5-4 and TRBJ2-2, with 8 bases aligning to TRBD1. The CDR3 is 14 amino acids. Germline CDR1 and CDR2: SGHNT and YYREEE (reference sequence). Losses at the gene ends were 0 bases for V and 5 bases for J; bases not matched to a gene: 0. Here the CDR3 reads CASSLDRGTGELFF. As DNA, the CDR3 is TGTGCCAGCAGCTTGGACAGGGGGACCGGGGAGCTGTTTTTT.

This clone came up many times. V is TRBV16 and J is TRBJ1-1; a possible D gene is TRBD1 (6 bases). Per the germline V gene, CDR1 is KGHSY and CDR2 is FQNENV. V was shortened by 4 bases and J by 2 bases, with 11 bases between the two germline ends. The CDR3 is 14 amino acids. DNA of the CDR3: TGTGCCAGCAGCCTAAACAGGGTTAACACTGAAGCTTTCTTT. Encoded protein: CASSLNRVNTEAFF.

This rearrangement joins TRBV12-5 to TRBJ2-1; TRBD2 might be the D (5 bases). Looked up from germline, CDR1 is LGHNT and CDR2 is FRNRAP. V was shortened by 1 base and J by 9 bases, with 10 bases between the two germline ends. CDR3 length: 13 residues. CDR3 region: CASGLGTSSEQFF. DNA for the CDR3: TGTGCTAGTGGTTTGGGGACTTCGAGTGAGCAGTTCTTC.

The chain couples TRBV6-2 or TRBV6-3 to TRBJ2-5; D unclear. V was clipped by 0 bases and J by 4 bases, with 9 bases between them. CDR3 length: 14 residues. Germline V gives CDR1 MNHEY, CDR2 SVGEGT. As DNA, the CDR3 is TGTGCCAGCAGTTACTCGGTCAGTGGAGAGACCCAGTACTTC. Amino acid sequence: CASSYSVSGETQYF.

CDR3 sequence: CASSLGPNTEAFF. The CDR3 DNA reads TGCGCCAGCAGTCTGGGGCCGAACACTGAAGCTTTCTTT. The rearrangement joins TRBV4-3 to TRBJ1-1, with D perhaps TRBD1 (5 bases). The CDR3 runs 13 residues. Germline V gene lookup returns CDR1 LGHNA and CDR2 YSLEER. Trimming removed 6 bases from V and 1 base from J, with 9 bases in between.

This chain links TRBV11-2 with TRBJ1-4, with D unresolved. CDR3 length: 16 residues. The germline V gene has CDR1 SGHAT and CDR2 FQNNGV. The V end was cut by 2 bases, the J end by 0 bases, with 10 bases between. The DNA for the CDR3 is TGTGCCAGCAGCTTATTTGGACTGACAACTAATGAAAAACTGTTTTTT. Encoded protein: CASSLFGLTTNEKLFF.

The chain recombines TRBV5-8 with TRBJ2-7; 8 bases are a match to TRBD2. Germline V gives CDR1 SGHTS, CDR2 YDEGEE. V shed 0 bases, J shed 1 base, and the junction held 6 bases outside the gene matches. This CDR3 is 16 amino acids long. CDR3: CASSLGDGGGSYEQYF. CDR3 DNA: TGTGCCAGCAGCTTGGGCGACGGGGGGGGGTCCTACGAGCAGTACTTC.